This TCR beta chain was recorded in a study of CD8 T cell repertoires and HIV-1 epitope variants. About the study: Each of Twenty-five Gag and Nef epitope peptides stimulated a separate culture. Controls were a CMV, EBV and flu peptide pool, Ebola AY9 negative control, and no-peptide well. Equal numbers of autologous T cell-negative cells presented antigen to enriched T cells.

Sequencing used immunoSEQ multiplex PCR; TCRdb keeps in-frame clones, though not all of them. The sample lists 95,000 or so clones; roughly 81% were seen once. Specimen: uncultured baseline CD8+ T cells from peripheral blood mononuclear cells (PBMCs). This receptor was taken from a male donor with HIV.

The CDR3 nucleotides read TGTGCCAGCAGCAGACAGTCTTCTAACTATGGCTACACCTTC. It codes for CASSRQSSNYGYTF. This sequence joins TRBV7-9 and TRBJ1-2; D is possibly TRBD1 (5 bases). Germline V gene sequence: CDR1 SEHNR, CDR2 FQNEAQ (reference sequence). The CDR3 extends over 14 amino acids. V was pared by 5 bases and J by 0 bases, with 10 bases between. The entire variable domain, with the rest obtained from reference TRBV7-9 and TRBJ1-2, is as follows: DTGVSQNPRHKITKRGQNVTFRCDPISEHNRLYWYRQTLGQGPEFLTYFQNEAQLEKSRLLSDRFSAERPKGSFSTLEIQRTEQGDSAMYLCASSRQSSNYGYTFGSGTRLTVV.